This T cell receptor beta chain was retrieved from a study of tumor and adjacent non-tumor tissue in lung cancer. Study-level information: Histology: about 13 adenocarcinoma, a couple of squamous cell carcinoma, 1 small cell lung cancer. On average, productive TCRbeta reads reached roughly 4 million per sample.

This clonotype showed up just once. Its antigen is not identified. The junction does not match germline at one end; this may be a read error. Germline V gene sequence: CDR1 ENHRY, CDR2 SYGVKD. The CDR3 length is 20 residues. General study results and limits: Tumor tissue had significantly higher TCR diversity than normal lung. Tumor TCR diversity, when higher, was linked to shorter survival.

The library came from three nested PCR rounds adapted from ARM-PCR protocols. TCRdb reprocessed the multiplex PCR reads via MiXCR and lists one record per CDR3 protein. The sample has around 66,000 distinct CDR3 sequences; 55% to 85% are singletons. The template was RNA from unsorted bulk tissue. Sequencing was carried out using lung tumor tissue. This chain links TRBV10-3 with TRBJ2-6; 16 bases line up with TRBD2. This sequence was found in a man between 60 and 75 years old with non-small cell lung cancer. CDR3 in DNA: TGTACCATCAGTGAATATGGGACTAGCGGGAGGGACTCTGGAGCCAAGGTCCTGACTTTC. Translated, it gives CTISEYGTSGRDSGAKVLTF.